A selection of T cell receptor beta chains follows, all from one sample in a study of blood T cell repertoires in COVID-19. Clones were read by immunoSEQ multiplex PCR, and TCRdb kept only the in-frame ones, dropping some. The data show 270,000 or so clones, over 75% seen once. Sample: peripheral blood. These receptors were taken from a human donor in a cohort sampled during active COVID-19. CDR3s include the opening cysteine and the closing phenylalanine or tryptophan. The D gene is left open where the match is weak. Where a row states a size, it is once, few, many or the class of an expanded clone; other rows omit it.

d_call | j_call | v_call | clone_size | cdr3_nt | cdr3_aa
- | TRBJ1-5 | TRBV19 | - | TGTGCCAGTAGAAGACTGAGCAATCAGCCCCAGCATTTT | CASRRLSNQPQHF
- | TRBJ1-5 | TRBV18 | - | TGTGCCAGCTCGCCCGCGGACTTTCAGCCCCAGCATTTT | CASSPADFQPQHF
- | TRBJ2-3 | TRBV5-4 | - | TGTGCCAGCAGCTTGGACAGGGGCACAGATACGCAGTATTTT | CASSLDRGTDTQYF
TRBD1 | TRBJ2-7 | TRBV6-5 | - | TGTGCCAGCAGGGAGCTTAGGACAGGGGGATACGAGCAGTACTTC | CASRELRTGGYEQYF
- | TRBJ1-6 | TRBV21-1 | - | TGTGCCAGCAGCAAAGAGGGACAGGACGACTTCTATAATTCACCCCTCCACTTT | CASSKEGQDDFYNSPLHF
- | TRBJ2-2 | TRBV24-1 | few | TGTGCCACCAGTGATTCTCGGATCGGCGGGGAGAACACCGGGGAGCTGTTTTTT | CATSDSRIGGENTGELFF
- | TRBJ2-2 | TRBV19 | - | TGTGCCAGTAGTATACAGGGTACCGGGGAGCTGTTTTTT | CASSIQGTGELFF
- | TRBJ2-3 | TRBV7-3 | - | TGTGCCAGCAGCTTAAGTCTCGGAGATACGCAGTATTTT | CASSLSLGDTQYF
- | TRBJ1-1 | TRBV7-6 | - | TGTGCCAGCAGCTTAGTTCCACAGATGAACACTGAAGCTTTCTTT | CASSLVPQMNTEAFF
- | TRBJ1-2 | TRBV24-1 | few | TGTGCCACCAGTGATTTGTGTGACCCTATGCGGGGGCAGTATGGCTACACCTTC | CATSDLCDPMRGQYGYTF
- | TRBJ2-1 | TRBV5-1 | - | TGCGCCAGCAGCTTGGCAAAGAGCTCCTACAATGAGCAGTTCTTC | CASSLAKSSYNEQFF
- | TRBJ2-5 | TRBV27 | - | TGTGCCAGCAGAGTACGTAGGCTGACACAAGAGACCCAGTACTTC | CASRVRRLTQETQYF
TRBD2 | TRBJ2-7 | TRBV7-2 | - | TGTGCCAGCAGCTCGGGACTAGCGGGAGTAGGTGAGCAGTACTTC | CASSSGLAGVGEQYF
- | TRBJ2-3 | TRBV4-1 | - | TGCGCCAGCAGCCAAGAACCAGGAGGGGATACGCAGTATTTT | CASSQEPGGDTQYF
TRBD1 | TRBJ2-7 | TRBV3-1/TRBV3-2 | - | TGTGCCAGCAGCCAAGATCTGCCAGGGGGCTATGGCTACGAGCAGTACTTC | CASSQDLPGGYGYEQYF
- | TRBJ2-1 | TRBV3-1/TRBV3-2 | - | TGTGCCAGCAGCCTCCGCGGGCTAAGGTCCTACAATGAGCAGTTCTTC | CASSLRGLRSYNEQFF
TRBD2 | TRBJ2-3 | TRBV9 | - | TGTGCCAGCAGCGAGCCCGGGACTAGCGTTGATACGCAGTATTTT | CASSEPGTSVDTQYF
- | TRBJ1-1 | TRBV10-1 | - | TGCGCCAGCAGTGAGCGGGTGAACACTGAAGCTTTCTTT | CASSERVNTEAFF
TRBD2 | TRBJ2-3 | TRBV3-1/TRBV3-2 | - | TGTGCCAGCAGGGGACTAGCGGGAGAGCCAGATACGCAGTATTTT | CASRGLAGEPDTQYF
TRBD1 | TRBJ2-2 | TRBV4-1 | - | TGCGCCAGCAGCCAAGGGTTAGGGACAGGTCCCACCGGGGAGCTGTTTTTT | CASSQGLGTGPTGELFF
- | TRBJ1-5 | TRBV2 | - | TGTGCCAGCACCGAAGAGGTGTCAGGGCGACGGCATTTT | CASTEEVSGRRHF
- | TRBJ1-2 | TRBV9 | - | TGTGCCAGCAGCGTAGTCGGCAGGGGTACTGGTGGCTACACCTTC | CASSVVGRGTGGYTF
- | TRBJ2-7 | TRBV18 | - | TGTGCCAGCTCCCCGGGACTCTCCTACGAGCAGTACTTC | CASSPGLSYEQYF
- | TRBJ2-3 | TRBV2 | - | TGTGCCAGCAGTGAAGTTGGTAGCAAAGATACGCAGTATTTT | CASSEVGSKDTQYF
TRBD2 | TRBJ2-5 | TRBV7-2 | - | TGTGCCAGCAGCCCTAGGACTAGCGGGGGTACGGCGACCCAGTACTTC | CASSPRTSGGTATQYF
- | TRBJ2-1 | TRBV9 | - | TGTGCCAGCAGCTCACTACCCGGCCGGGGGTACGAGCAGTTCTTC | CASSSLPGRGYEQFF
- | TRBJ2-7 | TRBV27 | - | TGTGCCAGCAGTTTTATCGGCTACGAGCAGTACTTC | CASSFIGYEQYF
- | TRBJ2-7 | TRBV5-6 | - | TGTGCCAGCACCGAAATCGGGCTAGAGGAGGTTGAGTACGAGCAGTACTTC | CASTEIGLEEVEYEQYF
- | TRBJ1-1 | TRBV5-1 | - | TGCGCCAGCAGCTTGGGCAGCACTGAAGCTTTCTTT | CASSLGSTEAFF